This T cell receptor (beta chain) came from a study of radiation and T cells in renal cell carcinoma. Study overall: Nephrectomy followed 15 Gy stereotactic body radiation by 4 weeks. Regarding the study as a whole: From baseline, blood top tumor clonotypes peaked at 2 weeks post-radiation.

This table comes from immunoSEQ multiplex PCR, and its TCRdb copy is limited to in-frame clones, with some not included. The data show 100,000 to 150,000 clones, roughly four fifths seen once. As regards this clone: Its antigen is not known.

The CDR3 sequence is 14 residues long. Germline values: CDR1 SGHNT, CDR2 YYREEE (reference sequence). Trimming cost V 5 bases and J 4 bases, with 14 bases left between them. Time point here: blood 2 weeks post-SBRT. Treatment meaning: 15 Gy SBRT to primary tumor, nephrectomy 4 weeks later. Serial blood draws occurred at baseline and 2 and 4 weeks post-SBRT. Clear cell pathology was present in this patient's renal cell carcinoma. V gene TRBV5-4 combines with J gene TRBJ2-3; D gene unclear. Sequenced material: blood, taken from a patient whose treatment included radiotherapy and nephrectomy. The clonotype originates from a man aged 45-65 years with renal cell carcinoma. CDR3 amino acids: CASSTRASADTQYF. CDR3 nucleotides: TGTGCCAGCAGTACTCGAGCTTCGGCAGATACGCAGTATTTT. The entire variable domain, with the rest obtained from reference TRBV5-4 and TRBJ2-3, is as follows: ETGVTQSPTHLIKTRGQQVTLRCSSQSGHNTVSWYQQALGQGPQFIFQYYREEENGRGNFPPRFSGLQFPNYSSELNVNALELDDSALYLCASSTRASADTQYFGPGTRLTVL.